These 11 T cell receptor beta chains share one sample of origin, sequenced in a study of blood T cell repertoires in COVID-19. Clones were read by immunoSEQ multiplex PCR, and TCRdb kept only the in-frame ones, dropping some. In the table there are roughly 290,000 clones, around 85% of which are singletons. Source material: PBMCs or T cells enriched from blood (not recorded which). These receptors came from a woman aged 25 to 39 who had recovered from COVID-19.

The CDR3 DNA reads TGTGCCAGCAGCGTTCAGGCCCTAAGCACAGATACGCAGTATTTT. Protein: CASSVQALSTDTQYF. The chain combines TRBV7-3 with TRBJ2-3; no firm D call. This CDR3 has 15 residues. V lost 5 bases and J 0 bases, leaving 12 bases between the germline ends. Germline V lookup: CDR1 SGHTA, CDR2 FQGTGA. Drawing the rest from reference TRBV7-3 and TRBJ2-3, the complete variable domain is GAGVSQTPSNKVTEKGKYVELRCDPISGHTALYWYRQSLGQGPEFLIYFQGTGAADDSGLPNDRFFAVRPEGSVSTLKIQRTERGDSAVYLCASSVQALSTDTQYFGPGTRLTVL.

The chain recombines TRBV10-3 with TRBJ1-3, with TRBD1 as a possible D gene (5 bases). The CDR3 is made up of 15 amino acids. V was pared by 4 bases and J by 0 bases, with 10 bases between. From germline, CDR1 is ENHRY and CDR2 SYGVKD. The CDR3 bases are TGTGCCATCAGTGGCCTGGGGCCCTCTGGAAACACCATATATTTT. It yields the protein CAISGLGPSGNTIYF.

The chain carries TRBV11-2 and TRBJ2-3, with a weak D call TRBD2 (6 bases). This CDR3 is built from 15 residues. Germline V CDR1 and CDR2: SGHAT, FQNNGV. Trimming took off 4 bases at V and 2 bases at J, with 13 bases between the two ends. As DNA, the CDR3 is TGTGCCAGCAGCTCCCCGGGACTGATCACAGATACGCAGTATTTT. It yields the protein CASSSPGLITDTQYF.

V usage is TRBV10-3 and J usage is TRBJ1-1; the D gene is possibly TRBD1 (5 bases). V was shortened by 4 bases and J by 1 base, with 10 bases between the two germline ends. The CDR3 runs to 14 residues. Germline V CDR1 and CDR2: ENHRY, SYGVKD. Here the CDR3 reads CAISVGEENTEAFF. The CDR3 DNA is TGTGCCATCAGTGTGGGGGAGGAGAACACTGAAGCTTTCTTT.

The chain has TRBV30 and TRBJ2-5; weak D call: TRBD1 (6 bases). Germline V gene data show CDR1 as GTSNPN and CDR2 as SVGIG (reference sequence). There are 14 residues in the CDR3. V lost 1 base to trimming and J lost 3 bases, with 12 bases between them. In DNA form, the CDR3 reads TGTGCCTGGAGTGGAGCAGGGGAGAAAGAGACCCAGTACTTC. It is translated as CAWSGAGEKETQYF. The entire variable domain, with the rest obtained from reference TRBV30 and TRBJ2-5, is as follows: SQTIHQWPATLVQPVGSPLSLECTVEGTSNPNLYWYRQAAGRGLQLLFYSVGIGQISSEVPQNLSASRPQDRQFILSSKKLLLSDSGFYLCAWSGAGEKETQYFGPGTRLLVL.

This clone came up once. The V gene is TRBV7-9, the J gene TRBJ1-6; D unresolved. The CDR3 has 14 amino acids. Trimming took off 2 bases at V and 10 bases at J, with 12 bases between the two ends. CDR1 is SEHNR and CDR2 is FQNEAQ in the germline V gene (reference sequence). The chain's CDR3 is CASSLMAALSPLHF. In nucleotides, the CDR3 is TGTGCCAGCAGCTTAATGGCAGCGCTATCACCCCTCCACTTT.

CDR3 amino acids: CASSLSSGEQFF. The CDR3 DNA reads TGTGCCAGCAGCTTATCTAGCGGGGAGCAGTTCTTC. The chain combines TRBV7-9 with TRBJ2-1, with 8 bases fitting TRBD2. Germline V lookup: CDR1 SEHNR, CDR2 FQNEAQ (reference sequence). The CDR3 has 12 amino acids. V was pared by 2 bases and J by 10 bases, with 1 base of the junction left unmatched.

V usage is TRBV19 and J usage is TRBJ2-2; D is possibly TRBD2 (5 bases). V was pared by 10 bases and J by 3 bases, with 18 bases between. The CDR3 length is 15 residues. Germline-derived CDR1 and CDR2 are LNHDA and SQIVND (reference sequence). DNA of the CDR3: TGTGCCACAAGGACGAGGGCGCGGGACACCGGGGAGCTGTTTTTT. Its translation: CATRTRARDTGELFF.

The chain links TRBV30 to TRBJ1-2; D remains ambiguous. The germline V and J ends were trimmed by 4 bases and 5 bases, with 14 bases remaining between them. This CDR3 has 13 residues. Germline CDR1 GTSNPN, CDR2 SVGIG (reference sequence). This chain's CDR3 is CAWTLIYGYGYTF. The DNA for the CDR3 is TGTGCCTGGACGTTAATATACGGGTATGGCTACACCTTC.

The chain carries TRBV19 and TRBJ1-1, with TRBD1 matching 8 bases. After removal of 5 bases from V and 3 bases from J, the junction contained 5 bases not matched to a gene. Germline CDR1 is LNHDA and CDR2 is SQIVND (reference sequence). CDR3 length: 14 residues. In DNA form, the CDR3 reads TGTGCCAGTAGTCCAGACAGGGGCGACACTGAAGCTTTCTTT. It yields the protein CASSPDRGDTEAFF.

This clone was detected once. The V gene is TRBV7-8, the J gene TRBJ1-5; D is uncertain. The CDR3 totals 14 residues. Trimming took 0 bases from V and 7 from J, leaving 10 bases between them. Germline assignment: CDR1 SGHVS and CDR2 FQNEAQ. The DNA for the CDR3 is TGTGCCAGCAGCTTAGCTCCGGGTTTGCAGCCCCAGCATTTT. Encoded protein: CASSLAPGLQPQHF.